The 22 T cell receptor beta chains below were found in one sample sequenced in a study of blood T cell repertoires in COVID-19. Data came from immunoSEQ multiplex PCR; TCRdb stores just in-frame clones and leaves some out. Among just under 65,000 clones listed, around 76% were seen once. Sequencing was carried out using peripheral blood. The receptors originated from a woman older than 75 with acute or convalescent COVID-19.

V usage is TRBV3-1 (or the pseudogene TRBV3-2) and J usage is TRBJ2-1; 8 nucleotides agree with TRBD1. Trimming removed 0 bases from V and 2 bases from J; junction bases left unmatched: 3. Per germline, CDR1 LGHDT and CDR2 YNNKEL (reference sequence). There are 16 residues in the CDR3. In DNA form, the CDR3 reads TGTGCCAGCAGCCAAGAACACAGGGGGGCCTACAATGAGCAGTTCTTC. It specifies CASSQEHRGAYNEQFF.

This clone was counted once. The V and J genes are TRBV28 and TRBJ1-5; D call uncertain. CDR3 length: 16 amino acids. Germline CDR1 reads MDHEN; CDR2 reads SYDVKM. Trimming removed 2 bases at V and 0 bases at J, with 11 bases between. CDR3 in amino acids: CASSLLSGISNQPQHF. The CDR3 DNA reads as TGTGCCAGCAGTTTACTATCCGGGATTAGCAATCAGCCCCAGCATTTT.

This chain connects TRBV7-8 to TRBJ2-3; 11 bases fit TRBD2. This CDR3 spans 17 amino acids. Trimming cost V 0 bases and J 4 bases; bases outside gene matches: 6. Germline-derived CDR1 and CDR2 are SGHVS and FQNEAQ. As DNA, the CDR3 is TGTGCCAGCAGCTTAGCGAGGTCTAGCGGGAGGTCAGATACGCAGTATTTT. Its protein product is CASSLARSSGRSDTQYF.

This chain uses TRBV11-2 with TRBJ1-5; 7 bases match TRBD1. V gave up 4 bases and J gave up 1 base; unmatched junction bases: 4. Per the germline V gene, CDR1 is SGHAT and CDR2 is FQNNGV. CDR3 length: 15 amino acids. The CDR3 region has the DNA TGTGCCAGCAGCTACACAGGGGACAGCAATCAGCCCCAGCATTTT. Amino acid sequence: CASSYTGDSNQPQHF.

This clone was detected only a few times. This chain links TRBV28 with TRBJ2-2; 7 nucleotides line up with TRBD2. The CDR3 covers 16 residues. From germline, CDR1 is MDHEN and CDR2 SYDVKM. V was clipped by 7 bases and J by 4 bases; unmatched bases: 12. CDR3 residues: CASTPWREPPTGELFF. The CDR3 bases are TGTGCCAGCACCCCTTGGCGGGAGCCCCCCACCGGGGAGCTGTTTTTT.

There are a few counts of this clone. The chain has TRBV10-3 and TRBJ2-5; no clear D gene. The V gene's germline CDR1 is ENHRY and CDR2 SYGVKD. The CDR3 consists of 12 residues. Trimming left V 5 bases short and J 2 bases short, with 6 bases between. This CDR3 is CAISREQETQYF. The CDR3 DNA reads TGTGCCATCAGTCGAGAACAAGAGACCCAGTACTTC.

This sequence joins TRBV3-1 (or the pseudogene TRBV3-2) and TRBJ1-5; D not resolved. The V end lost 5 bases, the J end lost 5 bases, and 10 bases lay between the germline ends. CDR1 and CDR2 from the germline V gene are LGHDT and YNNKEL (reference sequence). The CDR3 covers 13 residues. CDR3 DNA sequence: TGTGCCAGCAGCAGGTCCGGGGATCAGCCCCAGCATTTT. Amino acid sequence: CASSRSGDQPQHF.

This clone was counted between two and nine times. The chain is built from TRBV18 and TRBJ1-2; 7 positions agree with TRBD1. CDR3 length equals 13 residues. Trimming took 4 bases from V and 7 from J; bases not matched to a gene: 6. Germline V gives CDR1 KGHSH, CDR2 LQKENI. The CDR3 reads CASSLDRVPGYTF. The CDR3 DNA reads TGTGCCAGCTCACTAGACAGGGTGCCTGGCTACACCTTC.

The rearrangement joins TRBV30 to TRBJ2-7; 8 positions match TRBD2. Germline values: CDR1 GTSNPN, CDR2 SVGIG (reference sequence). The V segment lost 3 bases and the J segment 4 bases; nucleotides outside the gene matches: 8. The CDR3 consists of 14 residues. This CDR3 is CAWRPWRGEYEQYF. The CDR3, as DNA: TGTGCCTGGAGGCCTTGGCGGGGGGAATACGAGCAGTACTTC.

The chain combines TRBV2 with TRBJ1-4, with a possible D match to TRBD1 (6 bases). Germline CDR1 and CDR2: SNHLY and FYNNEI. The CDR3 totals 14 residues. The V gene lost 5 bases and the J gene lost 7 bases, with 14 bases spanning the gap. As DNA, the CDR3 is TGTGCCAGCAGTACACAGGGAATACGTGAAAAACTGTTTTTT. Translating it yields CASSTQGIREKLFF. The variable domain in full, with the rest retrieved from reference TRBV2 and TRBJ1-4, is EPEVTQTPSHQVTQMGQEVILRCVPISNHLYFYWYRQILGQKVEFLVSFYNNEISEKSEIFDDQFSVERPDGSNFTLKIRSTKLEDSAMYFCASSTQGIREKLFFGSGTQLSVL.

V usage is TRBV3-1 (or the pseudogene TRBV3-2) and J usage is TRBJ1-2, with D possibly matching TRBD1 (6 bases). In germline, CDR1 is LGHDT, CDR2 YNNKEL (reference sequence). Trimming cost V 6 bases and J 7 bases, with 15 bases left between them. This CDR3 spans 13 amino acids. The CDR3 here is CASSLDRWGGYTF. The CDR3 bases are TGTGCCAGCAGTCTTGACAGGTGGGGTGGCTACACCTTC.

This chain links TRBV27 with TRBJ1-1, with D unclear. Trimming took off 5 bases at V and 6 bases at J, with 16 bases between the two ends. The V gene's germline CDR1 is MNHEY and CDR2 SMNVEV (reference sequence). This CDR3 contains 14 residues. This chain's CDR3 is CASSPILVSPEAFF. The CDR3 DNA reads TGTGCCAGCAGTCCCATCCTAGTCTCCCCTGAAGCTTTCTTT.

This chain links TRBV19 with TRBJ2-7; 9 nucleotides line up with TRBD2. The junction had 10 bases not matched to a gene; V was cut back by 4 bases and J by 0 bases. CDR1 is LNHDA, CDR2 SQIVND, per germline (reference sequence). There are 17 residues in the CDR3. CDR3 residues: CASSSPTGGRASYEQYF. In DNA, the CDR3 is TGTGCCAGTAGTAGCCCGACTGGCGGGAGGGCCTCCTACGAGCAGTACTTC.

This chain uses TRBV2 with TRBJ2-5; D call uncertain. The CDR3 runs 13 residues. Germline CDR1 and CDR2: SNHLY and FYNNEI. V was pared by 5 bases and J by 0 bases, with 7 bases between. CDR3 nucleotides: TGTGCCAGCAGTCACGACAACCAAGAGACCCAGTACTTC. This sequence encodes CASSHDNQETQYF. Together with reference TRBV2 and TRBJ2-5, the CDR3 gives the full variable domain: EPEVTQTPSHQVTQMGQEVILRCVPISNHLYFYWYRQILGQKVEFLVSFYNNEISEKSEIFDDQFSVERPDGSNFTLKIRSTKLEDSAMYFCASSHDNQETQYFGPGTRLLVL.

The chain has TRBV23-1 and TRBJ1-1; 7 bases are a match to TRBD1. TRBV23-1 is labeled an ORF, and its function is uncertain. This CDR3 comprises 17 residues. The J segment lost 0 bases and the V segment lost 6 bases, leaving 13 bases of the junction unmatched. CDR3 nucleotides: TGCGCCAGCAGATCCGGGACAGCCTGTTCATTGAACACTGAAGCTTTCTTT. It is translated as CASRSGTACSLNTEAFF.

This clone was counted between two and nine times. The chain links TRBV30 to TRBJ1-2; weak D call: TRBD1 (6 bases). Per germline, CDR1 GTSNPN and CDR2 SVGIG (reference sequence). V was trimmed by 0 bases and J by 5 bases, leaving 7 bases between them. This CDR3 has 12 residues. The CDR3 DNA is TGTGCCTGGAGTGTAGGGGGTTATGGCTACACCTTC. Translation gives CAWSVGGYGYTF.

The J gene is TRBJ2-1, the V gene TRBV7-2; D gene ambiguous. V was trimmed by 1 base and J by 0 bases, leaving 7 bases between them. This CDR3 is built from 15 residues. Germline loops: CDR1 SGHTA, CDR2 FQGNSA. CDR3 sequence: CASSLGAASYNEQFF. CDR3 bases: TGTGCCAGCAGCTTAGGGGCCGCCTCCTACAATGAGCAGTTCTTC.

The genes are TRBV5-3 and TRBJ2-1; TRBD2 agrees at 7 bases. TRBV5-3 falls under the ORF class, with uncertain function. The V gene end was trimmed by 5 bases and the J gene end by 7 bases; junction bases not matched to a gene: 3. The CDR3 runs to 12 residues. For the CDR3, the DNA is TGTGCCAGAAGTAATAGCGGGAATGAGCAGTTCTTC. The encoded protein is CARSNSGNEQFF.

This clone is a singleton in its sample. This chain links TRBV2 with TRBJ2-1; TRBD2 agrees at 8 bases. With V trimmed by 7 bases and J by 1 base, 9 bases remained unmatched. There are 16 residues in the CDR3. Germline assignment: CDR1 SNHLY and CDR2 FYNNEI. This chain's CDR3 is CASKGALAGSYNEQFF. The CDR3 DNA reads TGTGCCAGCAAGGGAGCCTTAGCGGGATCCTACAATGAGCAGTTCTTC. Together with reference TRBV2 and TRBJ2-1, the CDR3 gives the full variable domain: EPEVTQTPSHQVTQMGQEVILRCVPISNHLYFYWYRQILGQKVEFLVSFYNNEISEKSEIFDDQFSVERPDGSNFTLKIRSTKLEDSAMYFCASKGALAGSYNEQFFGPGTRLTVL.

The V call is TRBV5-1, the J call TRBJ2-7; no clear D. V gave up 0 bases and J gave up 2 bases, with 9 bases separating them. In germline, CDR1 is SGHRS, CDR2 YFSETQ. The CDR3 totals 14 residues. The CDR3: CASSLVVSPYEQYF. CDR3 nucleotides: TGCGCCAGCAGCTTGGTGGTAAGCCCCTACGAGCAGTACTTC.

J is TRBJ2-2 and V is TRBV23-1, with D possibly being TRBD2 (5 bases). TRBV23-1 is an ORF, with its function uncertain. The CDR3 totals 17 residues. The V end lost 0 bases, the J end lost 1 base, and 12 bases lay between the germline ends. The CDR3 protein is CASSQSGIRRNTGELFF. The CDR3 DNA sequence: TGCGCCAGCAGTCAATCCGGGATACGGAGGAACACCGGGGAGCTGTTTTTT.

The J gene is TRBJ2-1, the V gene TRBV6-2 or TRBV6-3; D is unresolved. In germline, CDR1 is MNHEY, CDR2 SVGEGT. The CDR3 totals 12 residues. Trimming cost V 2 bases and J 5 bases, with 4 bases left between them. The CDR3 loop reads CASSYPDNEQFF. CDR3 sequence (DNA): TGTGCCAGCAGTTACCCAGACAATGAGCAGTTCTTC.